This T cell receptor (beta chain) was captured in a study of cytomegalovirus exposure and HLA in healthy donors (dated by TCRdb to the late 2010s). About the study as a whole: In an earlier analysis of some 610 of the donors, 276 Gb of sequence data and 100 million or so unique TCR beta sequences from 150 million to 200 million T cells were reported. Donor age, sex, ethnicity and CMV serostatus were collected together with the repertoire data. An earlier analysis of some 600 of the donors applied high-throughput TCR beta sequencing to assess whether each TCR beta V gene segment acted as functional or pseudogenic. Because of strong linkage in the cohort, roughly five DR-DQ haplotypes were treated as single units for association and clustering. A later genetic analysis used genome-wide SNP genotypes for about 60% of the roughly 700 donors, treating that subset as a discovery cohort. Across roughly 420 genotyped donors of the cohort, an average of approximately 220,000 unique TCR beta nucleotide sequences per donor were sequenced, and around 20% of those sequences were non-productive. Along with the approximately 670-subject first cohort, a separate validation cohort of 120 different subjects was used. The later analysis used no new phenotypic data to find candidate immune exposures, relying instead on TCR beta sequences and their occurrence across donors. The study aimed to test whether cataloging public T cell receptors could reveal signatures of past pathogen exposure. Using immunosequencing, the study profiled T cell repertoires from approximately 700 subjects and related those repertoires to cytomegalovirus serostatus. An early release covering around 630 HLA-typed donors comprised 250 to 350 gigabases of sequencing data and around 80 million unique TCR sequences. Typing coverage varied by locus: 629-630 donors for A, B, C, DRB1 and DQB1; more than 500 for DQA1; nearly 610 for DPA1; some 470 for DPB1. Among the approximately 400 genotyped donors, approximately 76% belonged to the genetic ancestry cluster associated with self-reported Caucasian donors. In a later analysis, previously published TCR beta repertoires from 550 to 750 donors were re-analyzed and high-resolution HLA genotyping was added so that TCR occurrence patterns could be studied. Both class I and class II loci were covered by HLA typing, at four-digit resolution. All discovery cohort repertoires had been generated on a single sequencing platform. The study combined high-throughput TCR immunosequencing, statistical association of individual TCRs with disease status, and machine learning to predict cytomegalovirus infection status. Results the study describes overall, beyond this receptor: The only immune exposure information available for the cohort was CMV serostatus. Because the 87-base-pair reads could not distinguish some IMGT-functional V segments, including TRBV6-2 and TRBV6-3, those segments were excluded. A few of the identified cytomegalovirus-associated TCR beta chains were confirmed in vitro to be specific for cytomegalovirus antigens. V-gene and J-gene trimming of TCR beta chains was associated with a missense DCLRE1C variant in a later genetic analysis, and the association was replicated in an independent cohort. Presence/absence analyses assumed roughly uniform sequencing depth across donors, an assumption that may not hold. Cytomegalovirus status was reported to be diagnosed by the classifier with high specificity and sensitivity in both the original and validation cohorts. An earlier analysis of approximately 570 of the donors showed that most TCR beta V segments appeared in productive rearrangements either about 87% or about 30% of the time, which broadly matched IMGT annotations. At a false discovery rate of 0.05, a later analysis linked some 18,000 TCR beta sequences to specific HLA alleles. HLA typing was unavailable for some donors at each locus, so association tests used only the typed subset. According to a later analysis, most CMV-associated TCR beta chains appeared to be HLA-restricted, and the HLA associations seemed to be driven largely by CMV exposure. In a later analysis, HLA-associated TCR beta chains were found to be more clonally expanded and to have lower generation probabilities than equally common non-associated chains. A later genetic analysis reported fewer N-insertions in productive TCRs among donors in an Asian-associated ancestry cluster than the roughly 720-donor mean. In a later analysis, several top co-occurrence clusters were reported to appear linked to parvovirus B19, influenza, CMV and Epstein-Barr virus. A further reported finding was that TCR beta sequences accurately predicted the HLA-A and HLA-B alleles for most subjects in the first cohort. The sequencing pipeline was judged likely to have produced a cluster of highly shared sequence variants as a technical artifact. According to the authors, the approach could potentially be generalized to other disease states and immunological phenotypes. When HLA alleles, especially DR and DQ, strongly co-occurred, TCR associations were difficult to assign to individual alleles. Because counts were too low, around 17 rarely observed V segments, including chromosome 9 orphons, were left out of the earlier analysis of 587 of the donors. The study listed around 160 TCR beta chains as associated with cytomegalovirus. Correlated functional status among segregating V segments might be attributable to linkage disequilibrium, but an unknown experimental factor could not be ruled out. Only TCR beta chains were sequenced in this cohort, and the absence of alpha or paired-chain data limited detectable features. Most TCR sequences were seen in very few donors, while some public TCRs were found in many individuals. According to a later analysis, TCR association rates differed among HLA loci, with DRB1 alleles showing the most associated TCRs and HLA-C alleles showing the fewest.

Library preparation was by the immunoSEQ multiplex PCR assay. The multiplex PCR relied on a mix of 60 forward primers for TCR Vbeta segments and 13 reverse primers for TCR Jbeta segments. A multiplex PCR assay on genomic DNA amplified the CDR3 region of rearranged TCR beta genes. Amplified TCR beta libraries were sequenced as 87-base-pair reads on the Illumina HiSeq System. As for the original processing: A later analysis counted approximately 74 million unique TCR beta chains across the 670 or so repertoires, and some 11 million of these chains were shared by at least two donors. Raw reads were error-corrected and collapsed into unique sequences with a nearest-neighbor algorithm that merged closely related sequences to remove PCR and sequencing errors. To assign V, D and J gene segments, CDR3 sequences were aligned to IMGT reference sequences. For a sequence to be retained, a match of at least six nucleotides to both a V gene segment and a J gene segment was required. A rearrangement counted as productive if the CDR3 had no stop codons and remained in frame with V and J, and every other rearrangement counted as non-productive. Following IMGT convention, CDR3 was defined as the stretch from the second conserved V-encoded cysteine to the conserved J-encoded phenylalanine. The earlier analysis of approximately 500 of the donors excluded sequences that lacked an unambiguous match to a single V gene segment. An earlier analysis of fewer than 650 of the donors classified V segments as functional when productive rearrangements were above 56.7% and as segregating when the standard deviation between donors was above 5%. A statistical classification framework was developed to diagnose cytomegalovirus status using the catalog of TCR beta chain sequences. In a later analysis, V and J genes were assigned by comparing TCR nucleotide sequences against IMGT/GENE-DB human TR gene sequences. In a later analysis, CDR3 sequences and most-parsimonious VDJ recombination scenarios were assigned using the TCRdist pipeline. A later analysis defined each TCR beta chain by its CDR3 amino acid sequence plus V-gene family, and excluded reads lacking a unique V-gene family. To address suspected cross-contamination and a sequencing artifact, a later analysis removed approximately 590 highly shared, low-generation-probability nucleotide sequences. In a later analysis, a clonal expansion index was calculated for each public chain from normalized within-repertoire ranks of inferred template counts. A later analysis computed generation probabilities with a VDJ recombination model fitted to out-of-frame rearrangements, and checked the results against IGoR. In a later analysis, hypergeometric tests were used to score TCR-TCR, TCR-HLA and TCR-CMV co-occurrence, with a repertoire-size bias correction applied to TCR pairs. To estimate false discovery rates, a later analysis permuted the HLA or CMV assignments 20 times. In a later analysis, co-occurring TCRs were grouped using DBSCAN, with TCRdist sequence similarity added in when clustering inside HLA-allele-positive subsets. For co-occurrence clustering, repertoires with fewer than 30,000 or more than 120,000 public chains were excluded, along with four to six repertoires with anomalous nucleotide sharing. TCRdb re-hosts the immuneACCESS table, in-frame sequences only. Its copies lack some clones; in the studies checked, an unresolved V gene accounts for under half of them, and the cause for the rest is not known. The V and J calls and clone size are taken from that table; D and trimming were inferred from the DNA. Across this sample there are over 100,000 clones, with roughly three quarters seen only once. Over 7% of the sample is held by the ten biggest clonotypes.

In the germline V gene, CDR1 corresponds to LGHNA and CDR2 to YNFKEQ. V is pared back by 0 bases and J by 7 bases, with 12 bases lying between the germline termini. The CDR3 runs 14 amino acids, cysteine and phenylalanine included. CDR3 DNA is the only sequence kept; it has 42 bases, read in frame from the first base. As regards this clone: The specificity of this receptor is unknown. Base-call qualities are not available, and no considerably larger clone is one nucleotide away.

The cohort consisted of approximately 690 healthy bone marrow donors. At the time of sampling, all cohort members were nominally healthy, though unrecorded immune exposures were likely present. The donor was CMV seropositive and belonged to the group of 250 to 300 seropositive cohort members. Each donor provided a peripheral blood sample, and peripheral blood mononuclear cells were used for TCR beta sequencing. Genomic DNA was extracted from the blood cell samples with the Qiagen DNeasy Blood Extraction Kit. The receptor chain draws on TRBV4-2 and TRBJ2-5; a tentative D match to TRBD2 spans 5 bases. The receptor was isolated from a woman aged 50 to 60 in good health and CMV-seropositive. Sequencing was carried out using PBMCs. The sequenced DNA: TGTGCCAGCAGCCAAGATCGGGGTGCGGGGACCCAGTACTTC. Its coded protein is CASSQDRGAGTQYF.